The 23 T cell receptor beta chains below come from one sample, sequenced in a study of cytomegalovirus exposure and HLA in healthy donors. Data came from immunoSEQ multiplex PCR; TCRdb stores just in-frame clones and leaves some out. The data hold about 56,000 clones, with 90% to 96% observed a single time. The sample consisted of PBMCs. These receptors came from a woman younger than 35 in good health and CMV-seronegative.

The chain recombines TRBV6-1 with TRBJ2-3, with D possibly TRBD1 on 6 matching bases. The V end was cut by 6 bases, the J end by 2 bases, with 9 bases between. CDR1 is MNHNS, CDR2 SASEGT, per germline. This CDR3 has 13 residues. CDR3 in DNA: TGTGCCAGCAGGGACAGAGCCACAGATACGCAGTATTTT. It is translated as CASRDRATDTQYF.

V usage is TRBV18 and J usage is TRBJ2-7, with 7 nucleotides matching TRBD2. V was pared by 4 bases and J by 3 bases, with 6 bases of the junction left unmatched. The CDR3 has 14 amino acids. The germline gives CDR1 KGHSH, CDR2 LQKENI. The CDR3 DNA reads TGTGCCAGCTCACAGACTAGCTGGAGCTACGAGCAGTACTTC. Translating it yields CASSQTSWSYEQYF.

This chain connects TRBV4-3 to TRBJ2-7, with a tentative D call TRBD2 (5 bases). Germline V lookup: CDR1 LGHNA, CDR2 YSLEER. The CDR3 has 15 amino acids. The V and J ends lost 4 bases and 1 base respectively, with 14 bases between them. Here the CDR3 reads CASSPGSGRSYEQYF. CDR3 in DNA: TGCGCCAGCAGCCCGGGGAGTGGACGGTCCTACGAGCAGTACTTC.

This clone was recorded a few times. This chain connects TRBV7-2 to TRBJ2-5, with 7 bases lining up with TRBD1. The CDR3 covers 13 residues. Per the germline V gene, CDR1 is SGHTA and CDR2 is FQGNSA. V lost 5 bases, J lost 5 bases, and 5 bases stayed unmatched. The CDR3 protein is CASSRQGGETQYF. DNA of the CDR3: TGTGCCAGCAGCCGACAGGGTGGGGAGACCCAGTACTTC. Based on the CDR3 plus reference TRBV7-2 and TRBJ2-5, the full variable domain is GAGVSQSPSNKVTEKGKDVELRCDPISGHTALYWYRQSLGQGLEFLIYFQGNSAPDKSGLPSDRFSAERTGGSVSTLTIQRTQQEDSAVYLCASSRQGGETQYFGPGTRLLVL.

V usage is TRBV7-9 and J usage is TRBJ2-3; a possible D gene is TRBD2 (6 bases). Trimming shortened V by 5 bases and J by 0 bases, and 9 bases separated the two germline ends. The CDR3 loop spans 14 amino acids. Germline V gene lookup returns CDR1 SEHNR and CDR2 FQNEAQ (reference sequence). In nucleotides, the CDR3 is TGTGCCAGCAGCCCCGGGACTAGCACAGATACGCAGTATTTT. Its translation: CASSPGTSTDTQYF. The full variable domain, in which reference TRBV7-9 and TRBJ2-3 provide the parts outside the CDR3, is DTGVSQNPRHKITKRGQNVTFRCDPISEHNRLYWYRQTLGQGPEFLTYFQNEAQLEKSRLLSDRFSAERPKGSFSTLEIQRTEQGDSAMYLCASSPGTSTDTQYFGPGTRLTVL.

The rearrangement uses TRBV4-3 and TRBJ2-1, with D maybe TRBD1 (5 bases). CDR3 length: 15 residues. V was clipped by 4 bases and J by 0 bases, with 10 bases between them. The V gene's germline CDR1 is LGHNA and CDR2 YSLEER. CDR3 DNA sequence: TGCGCCAGCAGCCGGGGCCAAAGCTCCTACAATGAGCAGTTCTTC. It specifies CASSRGQSSYNEQFF.

The V and J genes are TRBV2 and TRBJ2-7; D is uncertain. The CDR3 is made up of 12 amino acids. Germline CDR1 reads SNHLY; CDR2 reads FYNNEI. The V and J ends lost 5 bases and 3 bases respectively, with 8 bases between them. CDR3 region: CASSYPSYEQYF. CDR3 DNA sequence: TGTGCCAGCAGTTACCCCAGCTACGAGCAGTACTTC.

This clone came up once. The rearrangement links TRBV7-3 to TRBJ1-2; D remains ambiguous. Trimming stripped 5 bases from V and 8 bases from J, with 21 bases between. The CDR3 totals 15 residues. CDR1 SGHTA and CDR2 FQGTGA come from the germline V gene. The chain's CDR3 is CASSPIPGKAQGYTF. The DNA for the CDR3 is TGTGCCAGCAGCCCTATTCCCGGGAAGGCTCAAGGCTACACCTTC.

The DNA for the CDR3 is TGTGCCAGCGGGATCCCGGGACTGACGTTCTTC. Residues: CASGIPGLTFF. The rearrangement uses TRBV28 and TRBJ2-1; D is perhaps TRBD2 (6 bases). This CDR3 is built from 11 residues. Germline assignment: CDR1 MDHEN and CDR2 SYDVKM. V lost 8 bases and J lost 15, with 17 bases in between.

The J gene is TRBJ1-2, the V gene TRBV4-3; D gene ambiguous. The CDR3 is 16 amino acids. V lost 0 bases and J lost 4, with 15 bases in between. Germline V gene sequence: CDR1 LGHNA, CDR2 YSLEER. DNA of the CDR3: TGCGCCAGCAGCCAAGACTTCCCAGACAACGTCTATGGCTACACCTTC. The encoded protein is CASSQDFPDNVYGYTF.

The chain is built from TRBV28 and TRBJ1-1; D might be TRBD1 (5 bases). The length of the CDR3 is 12 residues. V lost 3 bases and J 7 bases, leaving 9 bases between the germline ends. Germline V lookup: CDR1 MDHEN, CDR2 SYDVKM. The CDR3 DNA follows: TGTGCCAGCAGTTTTGGGGCAGGTGAAGCTTTCTTT. This codes for CASSFGAGEAFF.

The V and J genes are TRBV2 and TRBJ2-7; D is uncertain. This CDR3 is built from 15 residues. Germline V gene lookup returns CDR1 SNHLY and CDR2 FYNNEI. V lost 6 bases, J lost 3 bases, and 18 bases lay in between. The CDR3, as DNA: TGTGCCAGCAGGGAGACCCCATTAGGCGGCTACGAGCAGTACTTC. This gives the protein CASRETPLGGYEQYF.

The chain has TRBV28 and TRBJ2-7; D is perhaps TRBD2 (6 bases). The V gene's germline CDR1 is MDHEN and CDR2 SYDVKM. The V and J ends lost 3 bases and 0 bases respectively, with 15 bases between them. This CDR3 has 16 residues. The CDR3 nucleotides are TGTGCCAGCAGTTTTGGTTGGGAGGAACCCTCCTACGAGCAGTACTTC. It codes for CASSFGWEEPSYEQYF.

V usage is TRBV9 and J usage is TRBJ2-2, with TRBD2 matching 14 bases. In germline, CDR1 is SGDLS, CDR2 YYNGEE. Unmatched junction bases numbered 6, after V lost 4 bases and J lost 1 base. This CDR3 has 18 residues. CDR3 DNA sequence: TGTGCCAGCAGCCCGGGACTAGCGGGAGTGGTGAACACCGGGGAGCTGTTTTTT. Protein: CASSPGLAGVVNTGELFF.

CDR3 sequence (DNA): TGTGCCAGCAGCTTATTGGTACAGAACACTGAAGCTTTCTTT. It specifies CASSLLVQNTEAFF. The chain carries TRBV7-9 and TRBJ1-1; D not resolved. V was shortened by 2 bases and J by 1 base, with 8 bases between the two germline ends. The CDR3 is 14 amino acids. Germline CDR1 is SEHNR and CDR2 is FQNEAQ (reference sequence).

The chain links TRBV4-3 to TRBJ2-2; D is undetermined. V was pared by 2 bases and J by 3 bases, with 7 bases between. Germline values: CDR1 LGHNA, CDR2 YSLEER. There are 14 residues in the CDR3. The CDR3 DNA is TGCGCCAGCAGCCAAATTTCGGACACCGGGGAGCTGTTTTTT. This translates into CASSQISDTGELFF.

This clone appeared once. V gene TRBV29-1 combines with J gene TRBJ2-1; TRBD2 is a possible D gene (6 bases). The CDR3 runs to 14 residues. Between the trimmed V and J ends, which lost 4 bases and 3 bases, there was a span of 13 bases. Germline V gives CDR1 SQVTM, CDR2 ANQGSEA. In nucleotides, the CDR3 is TGCAGCGTTGTGCTAGCGACCGGCTACAATGAGCAGTTCTTC. Protein: CSVVLATGYNEQFF.

J is TRBJ2-1 and V is TRBV5-4; the D gene is possibly TRBD1 (6 bases). V lost 4 bases, J lost 8 bases, and 19 bases lay in between. Germline lookup yields CDR1 SGHNT and CDR2 YYREEE (reference sequence). The CDR3 totals 15 residues. This chain's CDR3 is CASSTSQGTGDEQFF. The CDR3 coding sequence is TGTGCCAGCAGCACGTCCCAGGGGACCGGGGATGAGCAGTTCTTC.

This sequence joins TRBV28 and TRBJ1-4; D possibly corresponds to TRBD1 (6 bases). V was cut by 4 bases and J by 5 bases, with 14 bases left in between. This CDR3 region has 15 residues. Looked up from germline, CDR1 is MDHEN and CDR2 is SYDVKM. The CDR3 protein is CASSYLQGINEKLFF. The CDR3 DNA reads as TGTGCCAGCAGTTATTTACAGGGCATAAATGAAAAACTGTTTTTT.

V and J are TRBV7-2 and TRBJ2-1; 7 bases map to TRBD2. J gave up 13 bases and V 6 bases, and 6 bases lay outside the gene matches. Germline V gene lookup returns CDR1 SGHTA and CDR2 FQGNSA. This CDR3 spans 11 amino acids. Written as DNA, the CDR3 is TGTGCCAGCAGACGGGGGGACTCCCAGTTCTTC. Translated, it gives CASRRGDSQFF.

The chain couples TRBV30 to TRBJ2-3; D ambiguous. V was pared by 1 base and J by 1 base, with 15 bases between. The germline V gene has CDR1 GTSNPN and CDR2 SVGIG (reference sequence). This CDR3 spans 16 amino acids. As DNA, the CDR3 is TGTGCCTGGAGTGCCTCTGCCGGTATAGGCACAGATACGCAGTATTTT. Translated: CAWSASAGIGTDTQYF. Full variable domain (remainder filled in from reference TRBV30 and TRBJ2-3): SQTIHQWPATLVQPVGSPLSLECTVEGTSNPNLYWYRQAAGRGLQLLFYSVGIGQISSEVPQNLSASRPQDRQFILSSKKLLLSDSGFYLCAWSASAGIGTDTQYFGPGTRLTVL.

This clone is a singleton in its sample. This sequence joins TRBV30 and TRBJ2-3; 8 bases match TRBD2. Germline V lookup: CDR1 GTSNPN, CDR2 SVGIG (reference sequence). Trimming took 4 bases from V and 8 from J; bases not matched to a gene: 2. This CDR3 is 11 amino acids long. The CDR3 here is CAWIGGVTQYF. The CDR3, as DNA: TGTGCCTGGATCGGGGGGGTTACGCAGTATTTT.

The CDR3 reads CASSHTTGWNTEAFF. The CDR3 nucleotides read TGTGCCAGCAGTCACACGACAGGCTGGAACACTGAAGCTTTCTTT. This chain joins TRBV14 and TRBJ1-1; tentatively, D is TRBD1 (6 bases). This CDR3 is 15 amino acids long. Germline CDR1 is SGHDN and CDR2 is FVKESK. V was trimmed by 6 bases and J by 1 base, leaving 15 bases between them.